This section outlines one T cell receptor (beta chain) sequence together with its context. The antigen this receptor binds is unknown. No quality values exist for individual bases; no much larger clone is one base distant. Library method: the immunoSEQ multiplex PCR assay. The immuneACCESS repertoire file appears here via TCRdb, limited to in-frame rearrangements. These files lack a portion of the clones; in checked studies, under half of the deficit traces to unresolved V genes, and the cause of the others is not known. Counted in this sample were roughly 40,000 clones; under 95% of them appeared once. 10% to 15% of the sample goes to the ten largest clones. This entry is derived from a study of T cell changes during pregnancy in multiple sclerosis (dated by TCRdb to between 2017 and 2020). About the full investigation: The study examined how the T cell repertoire changed over the course of pregnancy in women with multiple sclerosis.

V loses 6 bases at its end and J loses 2 bases; junction bases beyond the gene matches: 6. CDR1 and CDR2, looked up from the germline V gene, are SGHAT and FQNNGV. The CDR3 holds 15 amino acids from the cysteine to the phenylalanine. The read is trimmed to its CDR3 DNA, 45 bases read in frame from base 1. The receptor comes from a female donor with multiple sclerosis, enrolled in a pregnancy study. Sample: CD8+ T cells from peripheral blood mononuclear cells, taken in the first trimester of pregnancy. This sequence uses TRBV11-2 and TRBJ1-3, and TRBD1 matches 8 of the central bases. The DNA reads as follows: TGTGCCAGCAGTACCGACAGGGGCCCTGGAAACACCATATATTTT. This codes for CASSTDRGPGNTIYF.